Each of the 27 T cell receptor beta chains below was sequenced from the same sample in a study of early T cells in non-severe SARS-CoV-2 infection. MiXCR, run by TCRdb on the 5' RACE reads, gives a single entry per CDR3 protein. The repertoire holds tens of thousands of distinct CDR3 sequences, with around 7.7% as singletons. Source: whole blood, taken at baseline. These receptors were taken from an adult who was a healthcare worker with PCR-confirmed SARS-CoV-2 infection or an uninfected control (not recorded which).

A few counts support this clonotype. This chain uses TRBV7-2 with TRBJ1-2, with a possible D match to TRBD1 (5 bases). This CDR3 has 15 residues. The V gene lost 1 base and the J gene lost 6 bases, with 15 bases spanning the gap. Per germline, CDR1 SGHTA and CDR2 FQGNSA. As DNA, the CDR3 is TGTGCCAGCAGCTTAGGCAGGGCTAACCCCCATGGCTACACCTTC. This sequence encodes CASSLGRANPHGYTF.

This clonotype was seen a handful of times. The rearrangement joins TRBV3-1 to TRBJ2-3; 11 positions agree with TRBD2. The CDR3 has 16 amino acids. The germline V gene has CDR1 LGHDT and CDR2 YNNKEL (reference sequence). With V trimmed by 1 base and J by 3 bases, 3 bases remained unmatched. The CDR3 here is CASSQGLAGLTDTQYF. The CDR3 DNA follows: TGTGCCAGCAGCCAAGGACTAGCGGGACTAACAGATACGCAGTATTTT.

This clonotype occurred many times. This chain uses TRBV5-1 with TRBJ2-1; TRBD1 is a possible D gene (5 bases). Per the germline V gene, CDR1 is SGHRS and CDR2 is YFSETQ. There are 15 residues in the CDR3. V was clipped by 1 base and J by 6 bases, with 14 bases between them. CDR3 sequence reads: CASSLRTGPRNEQFF. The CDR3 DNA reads TGCGCCAGCAGCTTGAGAACAGGACCTCGCAATGAGCAGTTCTTC.

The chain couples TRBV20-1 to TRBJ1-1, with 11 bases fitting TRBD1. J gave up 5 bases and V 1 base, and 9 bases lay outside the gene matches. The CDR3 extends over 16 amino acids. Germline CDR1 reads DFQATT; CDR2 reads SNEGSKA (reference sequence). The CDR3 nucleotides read TGCAGTGCTAGAGCCCGGGACAGGGGGGTGGAAACTGAAGCTTTCTTT. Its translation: CSARARDRGVETEAFF.

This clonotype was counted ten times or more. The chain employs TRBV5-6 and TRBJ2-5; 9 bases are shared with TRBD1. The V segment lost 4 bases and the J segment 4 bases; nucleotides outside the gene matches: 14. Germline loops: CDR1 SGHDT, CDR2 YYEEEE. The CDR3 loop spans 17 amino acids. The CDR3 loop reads CASSLGPPYRGRETQYF. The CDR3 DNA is TGTGCCAGCAGCCTGGGTCCACCTTACAGGGGGCGAGAGACCCAGTACTTC.

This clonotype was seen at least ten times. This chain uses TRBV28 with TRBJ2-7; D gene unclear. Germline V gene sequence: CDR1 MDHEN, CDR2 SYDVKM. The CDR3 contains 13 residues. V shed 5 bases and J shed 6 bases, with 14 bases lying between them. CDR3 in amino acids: CASSPLPGREQYF. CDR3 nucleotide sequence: TGTGCCAGCAGTCCCCTCCCCGGGCGCGAGCAGTACTTC.

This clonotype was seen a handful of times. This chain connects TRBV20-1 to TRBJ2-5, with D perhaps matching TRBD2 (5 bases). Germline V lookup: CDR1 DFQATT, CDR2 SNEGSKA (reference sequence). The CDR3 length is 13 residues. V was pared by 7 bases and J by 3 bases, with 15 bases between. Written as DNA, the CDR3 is TGCAGTGGGGAGTTGGATACGAAAGAGACCCAGTACTTC. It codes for CSGELDTKETQYF.

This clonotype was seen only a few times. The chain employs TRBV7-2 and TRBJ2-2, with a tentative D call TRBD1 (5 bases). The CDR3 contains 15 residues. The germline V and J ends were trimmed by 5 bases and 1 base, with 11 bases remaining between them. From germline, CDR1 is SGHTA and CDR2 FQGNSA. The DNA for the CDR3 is TGTGCCAGCAGCCTAGACAGTTTGAACACCGGGGAGCTGTTTTTT. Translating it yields CASSLDSLNTGELFF.

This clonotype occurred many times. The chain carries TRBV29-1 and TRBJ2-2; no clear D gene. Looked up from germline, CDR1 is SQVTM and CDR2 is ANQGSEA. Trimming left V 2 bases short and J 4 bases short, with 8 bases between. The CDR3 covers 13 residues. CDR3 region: CSVESQITGELFF. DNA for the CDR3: TGCAGCGTTGAATCACAAATCACCGGGGAGCTGTTTTTT.

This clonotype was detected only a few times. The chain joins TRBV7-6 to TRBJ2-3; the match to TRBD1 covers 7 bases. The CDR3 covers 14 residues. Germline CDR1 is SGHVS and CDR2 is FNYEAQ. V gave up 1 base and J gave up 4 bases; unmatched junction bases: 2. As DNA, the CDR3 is TGTGCCAGCAGCTTAGTTCAGGGGGCAGATACGCAGTATTTT. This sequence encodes CASSLVQGADTQYF.

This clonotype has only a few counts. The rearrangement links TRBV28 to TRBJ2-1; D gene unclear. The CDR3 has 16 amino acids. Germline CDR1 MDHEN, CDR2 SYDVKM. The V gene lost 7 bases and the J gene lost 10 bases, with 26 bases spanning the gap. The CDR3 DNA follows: TGTGCCAGCACCCCCCCCCGATCCTACATAGGGAACGAGCAGTTCTTC. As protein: CASTPPRSYIGNEQFF.

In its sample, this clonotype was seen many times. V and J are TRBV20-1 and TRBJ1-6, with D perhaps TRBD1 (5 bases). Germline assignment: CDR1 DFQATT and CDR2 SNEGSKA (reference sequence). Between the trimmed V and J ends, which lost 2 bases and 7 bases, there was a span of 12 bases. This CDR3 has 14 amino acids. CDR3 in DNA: TGCAGTGCTAGACGGACACCGGCAAATTCACCCCTCCACTTT. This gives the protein CSARRTPANSPLHF.

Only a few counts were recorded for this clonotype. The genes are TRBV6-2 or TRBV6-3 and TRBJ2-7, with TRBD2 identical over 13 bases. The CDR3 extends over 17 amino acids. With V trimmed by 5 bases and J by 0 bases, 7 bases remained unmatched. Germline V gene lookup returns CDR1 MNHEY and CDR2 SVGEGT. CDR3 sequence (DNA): TGTGCCAGCAGTACTAGCGGGAGGGCCTGGAGCTCCTACGAGCAGTACTTC. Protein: CASSTSGRAWSSYEQYF.

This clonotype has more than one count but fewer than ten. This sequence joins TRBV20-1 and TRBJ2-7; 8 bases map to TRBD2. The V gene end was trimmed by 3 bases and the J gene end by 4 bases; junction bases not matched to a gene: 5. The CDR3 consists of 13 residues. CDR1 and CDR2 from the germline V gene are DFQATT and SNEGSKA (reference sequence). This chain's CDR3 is CSASGGRKYEQYF. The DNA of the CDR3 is TGCAGTGCTAGTGGCGGGAGGAAGTACGAGCAGTACTTC.

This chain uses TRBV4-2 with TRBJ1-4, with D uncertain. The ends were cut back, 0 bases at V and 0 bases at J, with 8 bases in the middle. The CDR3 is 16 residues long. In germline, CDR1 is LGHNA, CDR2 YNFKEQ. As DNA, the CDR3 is TGTGCCAGCAGCCAAGAACTTGTTACAACTAATGAAAAACTGTTTTTT. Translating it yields CASSQELVTTNEKLFF.

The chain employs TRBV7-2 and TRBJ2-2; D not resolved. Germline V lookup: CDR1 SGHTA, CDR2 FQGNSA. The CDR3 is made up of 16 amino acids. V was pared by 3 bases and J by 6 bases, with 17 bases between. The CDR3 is CASSFRSGSGPGELFF. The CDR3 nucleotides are TGTGCCAGCAGCTTCCGTTCCGGCTCAGGTCCCGGGGAGCTGTTTTTT.

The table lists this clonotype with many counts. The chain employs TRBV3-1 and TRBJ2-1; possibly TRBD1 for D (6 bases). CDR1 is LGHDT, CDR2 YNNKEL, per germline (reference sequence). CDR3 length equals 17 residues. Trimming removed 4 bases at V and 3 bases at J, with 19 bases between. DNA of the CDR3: TGTGCCAGCAGCCCCATAATGACAGGACAATACTACAATGAGCAGTTCTTC. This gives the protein CASSPIMTGQYYNEQFF.

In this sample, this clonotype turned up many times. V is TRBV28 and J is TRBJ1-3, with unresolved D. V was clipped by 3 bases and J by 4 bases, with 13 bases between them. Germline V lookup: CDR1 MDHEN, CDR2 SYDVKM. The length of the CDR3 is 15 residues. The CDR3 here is CASSLAAFQGNTIYF. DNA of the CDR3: TGTGCCAGCAGTTTGGCAGCTTTTCAAGGAAACACCATATATTTT.

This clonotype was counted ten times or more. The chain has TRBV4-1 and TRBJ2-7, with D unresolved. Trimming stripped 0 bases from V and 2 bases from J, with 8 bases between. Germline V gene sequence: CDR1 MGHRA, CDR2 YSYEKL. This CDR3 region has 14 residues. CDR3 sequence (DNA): TGCGCCAGCAGCCAAGATCTTACCCCCTACGAGCAGTACTTC. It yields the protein CASSQDLTPYEQYF.

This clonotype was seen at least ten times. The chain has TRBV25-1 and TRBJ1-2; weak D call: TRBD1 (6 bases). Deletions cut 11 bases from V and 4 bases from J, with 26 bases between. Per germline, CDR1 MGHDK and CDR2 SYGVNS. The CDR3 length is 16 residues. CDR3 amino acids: CAVEGDGRVLGYGYTF. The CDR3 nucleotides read TGTGCCGTCGAGGGGGACGGGAGGGTATTGGGCTATGGCTACACCTTC.

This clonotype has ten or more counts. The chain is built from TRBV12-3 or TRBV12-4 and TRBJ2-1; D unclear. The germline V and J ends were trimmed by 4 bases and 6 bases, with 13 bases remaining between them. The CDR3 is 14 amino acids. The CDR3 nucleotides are TGTGCCAGCAGTTATACCCTCGTGGTCAATGAGCAGTTCTTC. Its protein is CASSYTLVVNEQFF.

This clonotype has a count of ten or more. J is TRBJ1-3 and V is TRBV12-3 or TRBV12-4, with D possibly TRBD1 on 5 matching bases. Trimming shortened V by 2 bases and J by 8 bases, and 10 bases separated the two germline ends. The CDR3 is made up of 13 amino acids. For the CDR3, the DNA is TGTGCCAGCAGTTTAATTCAGGGAGACACCATATATTTT. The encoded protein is CASSLIQGDTIYF.

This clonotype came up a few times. CDR3 protein: CASSQDSGGTLAKNIQYF. The CDR3 coding sequence is TGCGCCAGCAGCCAAGATTCGGGGGGGACCTTAGCCAAAAACATTCAGTACTTC. V and J are TRBV4-3 and TRBJ2-4; 8 bases align to TRBD2. This CDR3 spans 18 amino acids. The germline gives CDR1 LGHNA, CDR2 YSLEER. With 0 bases clipped from V and 0 bases from J, the junction kept 7 bases outside the gene matches.

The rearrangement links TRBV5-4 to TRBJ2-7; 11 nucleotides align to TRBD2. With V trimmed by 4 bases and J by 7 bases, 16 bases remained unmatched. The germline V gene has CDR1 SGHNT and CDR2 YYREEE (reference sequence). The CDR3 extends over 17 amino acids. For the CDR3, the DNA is TGTGCCAGCAGCCCATTTGGTCGGAGGGGACTAGCGGATGAGCAGTACTTC. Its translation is CASSPFGRRGLADEQYF.

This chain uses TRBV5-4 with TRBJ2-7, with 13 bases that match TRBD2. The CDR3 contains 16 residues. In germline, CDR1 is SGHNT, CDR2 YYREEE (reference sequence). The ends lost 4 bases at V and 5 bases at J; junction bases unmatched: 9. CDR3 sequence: CASSPGLAGLGDEQYF. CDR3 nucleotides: TGTGCCAGCAGCCCGGGACTAGCGGGATTGGGCGACGAGCAGTACTTC. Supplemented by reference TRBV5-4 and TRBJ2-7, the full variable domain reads ETGVTQSPTHLIKTRGQQVTLRCSSQSGHNTVSWYQQALGQGPQFIFQYYREEENGRGNFPPRFSGLQFPNYSSELNVNALELDDSALYLCASSPGLAGLGDEQYFGPGTRLTVT.

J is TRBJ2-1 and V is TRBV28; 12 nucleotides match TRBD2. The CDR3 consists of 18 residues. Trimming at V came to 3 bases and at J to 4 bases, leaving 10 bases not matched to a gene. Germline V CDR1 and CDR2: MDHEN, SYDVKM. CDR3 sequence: CASSFSSGRAVGYNEQFF. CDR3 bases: TGTGCCAGCAGTTTTTCTAGCGGGAGGGCTGTGGGATACAATGAGCAGTTCTTC.

The CDR3 protein is CATSDGTYEQYF. CDR3 bases: TGTGCCACCAGTGACGGGACCTACGAGCAGTACTTC. The V call is TRBV24-1, the J call TRBJ2-7; tentative D call: TRBD2 (5 bases). This CDR3 is 12 amino acids long. V lost 4 bases and J lost 2, with 5 bases in between. CDR1 KGHDR and CDR2 SFDVKD come from the germline V gene.